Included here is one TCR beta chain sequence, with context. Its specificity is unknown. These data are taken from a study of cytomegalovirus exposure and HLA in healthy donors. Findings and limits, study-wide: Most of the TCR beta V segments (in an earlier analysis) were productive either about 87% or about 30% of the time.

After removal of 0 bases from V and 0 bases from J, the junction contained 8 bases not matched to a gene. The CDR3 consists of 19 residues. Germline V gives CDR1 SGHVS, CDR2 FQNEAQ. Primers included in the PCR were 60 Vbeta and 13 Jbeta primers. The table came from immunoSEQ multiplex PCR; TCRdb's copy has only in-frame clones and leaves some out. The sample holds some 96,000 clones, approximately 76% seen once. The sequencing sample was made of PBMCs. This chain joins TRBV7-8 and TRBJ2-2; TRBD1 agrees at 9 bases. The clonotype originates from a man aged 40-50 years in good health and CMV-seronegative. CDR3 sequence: CASSLAPYRDRANTGELFF. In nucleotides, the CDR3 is TGTGCCAGCAGCTTAGCTCCATACCGGGACAGGGCGAACACCGGGGAGCTGTTTTTT.